One T cell receptor beta chain is described in this entry. This entry is derived from a study of Ad26.COV2.S vaccination and SARS-CoV-2 variants. The treatment here: some 20 received Ad26.COV2.S at low or high dose, single or two shots; five or six received placebo; per-sample allocation not given. Material that was analyzed had been drawn on day 63 after the first vaccine or placebo injection. CDR3 length: 16 amino acids. Germline CDR1 is SEHNR and CDR2 is FQNEAQ (reference sequence). With V trimmed by 3 bases and J by 5 bases, 8 bases remained unmatched. This table comes from immunoSEQ multiplex PCR, and its TCRdb copy is limited to in-frame clones, with some not included. Of 500,000 or so clones detected, roughly 89% appear once; the ten largest clones hold about 2.7%.

This clonotype originated in a person between 18 and 59 years old who received the Ad26.COV2.S COVID-19 vaccine or a placebo. This rearrangement joins TRBV7-9 to TRBJ2-7, with 12 nucleotides matching TRBD1. The sample was peripheral blood, taken in a trial of Ad26.COV2.S vaccine versus placebo. The CDR3 protein is CASSLGTGGAFDEQYF. The CDR3 region has the DNA TGTGCCAGCAGCTTGGGGACAGGGGGCGCGTTTGACGAGCAGTACTTC.